A selection of T cell receptor beta chains follows, all from one sample in a study of radiation and T cells in renal cell carcinoma. Only in-frame clones appear in the TCRdb table, and some are missing; sequencing was by immunoSEQ multiplex PCR. This table holds 160,000 or so clones, about nine tenths found once. This specimen was blood, taken from a patient whose treatment included radiotherapy and nephrectomy. The receptor set was obtained from a woman aged 50 to 60 with renal cell carcinoma. Both conserved end residues are part of each CDR3. The D gene is left open where the match is weak. Size is omitted from some rows. Given values are once, few, many or a class for expanded clones.

NA	TRBV5-4	NA	TRBJ2-5	TGTGCCAGCAGCTTCGGCACCCAGGTGGCCCAGTACTTC	CASSFGTQVAQYF
NA	TRBV19	NA	TRBJ2-7	TGTGCCAGTAGTCCCTGGGCCCTAGCTCTCTACGAGCAGTACTTC	CASSPWALALYEQYF
NA	TRBV11-3	NA	TRBJ2-7	TGTGCCAGCAGCTTTCGGGGGGCGCGGGAGCAGTACTTC	CASSFRGAREQYF
NA	TRBV5-1	NA	TRBJ2-7	TGCGCCAGCAGCTTGACGAGCGGGTACTCCTACGAGCAGTACTTC	CASSLTSGYSYEQYF
NA	TRBV9	NA	TRBJ2-5	TGTGCCAGCAGCGTATTTTGGGGTAGGGAAGAGACCCAGTACTTC	CASSVFWGREETQYF
NA	TRBV9	NA	TRBJ2-3	TGTGCCAGCGGAAGACAGGCCACAGATACGCAGTATTTT	CASGRQATDTQYF
NA	TRBV6-5	NA	TRBJ2-2	TGTGCCAGCAGTTACCGAGCCGGGACGAACACCGGGGAGCTGTTTTTT	CASSYRAGTNTGELFF
NA	TRBV9	NA	TRBJ1-1	TGTGCCAGCAGCGTAGCTATGGGGGGGACTGAAGCTTTCTTT	CASSVAMGGTEAFF
NA	TRBV15	NA	TRBJ1-1	TGTGCCACCAGCAGAGCCTATATGAACACTGAAGCTTTCTTT	CATSRAYMNTEAFF
NA	TRBV18	NA	TRBJ1-1	TGTGCCAGCTCACCTTCGGGGGCAGGGACCACTGAAGCTTTCTTT	CASSPSGAGTTEAFF
TRBD1	TRBV19	NA	TRBJ2-5	TGTGCCAGTAGTAGCACAGGGGGCGCGTATGAGACCCAGTACTTC	CASSSTGGAYETQYF
NA	TRBV29-1	NA	TRBJ2-3	TGCAGCGTTGGGGGGACGACGGAATTCGCAGATACGCAGTATTTT	CSVGGTTEFADTQYF
NA	TRBV4-2	NA	TRBJ1-5	TGTGCCAGCAGCCAAGTGGTAGGACCATATAGCAATCAGCCCCAGCATTTT	CASSQVVGPYSNQPQHF
NA	TRBV5-6	once	TRBJ2-7	TGTGCCAGCAGCTTAGAATTGGCCTACGAGCAGTACTTC	CASSLELAYEQYF
NA	TRBV19	NA	TRBJ1-1	TGTGCCAGTAGTACAGAGGACGGCCGTCGGACTGAAGCTTTCTTT	CASSTEDGRRTEAFF
TRBD2	TRBV11-2	NA	TRBJ2-3	TGTGCCAGCAGCTTTCGAGCGGGACTAGCGAGCACAGATACGCAGTATTTT	CASSFRAGLASTDTQYF
NA	TRBV7-9	few	TRBJ2-7	TGTGCCAGCAGCTTAGCGAACAGCTACGAGCAGTACTTC	CASSLANSYEQYF
NA	TRBV29-1	NA	TRBJ2-2	TGCAGCGTTCAGGGGGGGGCAACGAACACCGGGGAGCTGTTTTTT	CSVQGGATNTGELFF
NA	TRBV19	few	TRBJ1-5	TGTGCCAGTAGTCAGGGTACGGATCAGCCCCAGCATTTT	CASSQGTDQPQHF
TRBD1	TRBV15	NA	TRBJ1-2	TGTGCCACCAGCAGAGATCTGGGGACAGGGAGCCCCGCCGATTATGGCTACACCTTC	CATSRDLGTGSPADYGYTF
NA	TRBV7-9	NA	TRBJ1-1	TGTGCCAGCAGCCCCGGTGTGTACACTGAAGCTTTCTTT	CASSPGVYTEAFF
NA	TRBV5-4	NA	TRBJ2-5	TGTGCTATAAAGCCAGAAGTGGGGGTTCAAGAGACCCAGTACTTC	CAIKPEVGVQETQYF
NA	TRBV9	NA	TRBJ1-3	TGTGCCAGCAGCGTAGCCGGGTTTGGAAACACCATATATTTT	CASSVAGFGNTIYF
NA	TRBV23-1	NA	TRBJ1-3	TGCGCCAGCCCGGCGACCTGCGCTGGAAACACCATATATTTT	CASPATCAGNTIYF
NA	TRBV19	once	TRBJ2-3	TGTGCCAGTAGTATAGTCATAAACACAGATACGCAGTATTTT	CASSIVINTDTQYF
TRBD1	TRBV6-1	NA	TRBJ1-1	TGTGCCAGCAAATGGGAGACAGGGGGCGCGGGTGAAGCTTTCTTT	CASKWETGGAGEAFF
NA	TRBV6-5	few	TRBJ1-1	TGTGCCAGCGTATCCAATCTAAGGACTGAAGCTTTCTTT	CASVSNLRTEAFF
TRBD2	TRBV7-2	NA	TRBJ2-2	TGTGCCAGCAGCTTAACTAGCGGGGGGGCCGGGGAGCTGTTTTTT	CASSLTSGGAGELFF
TRBD1	TRBV5-1	NA	TRBJ1-3	TGCGCCAGCAGCTTGGCTCAGGGGGCGACGGGAAACACCATATATTTT	CASSLAQGATGNTIYF
TRBD1	TRBV10-2	NA	TRBJ1-2	TGCGCCAGCAGAGTCGACAGGGGGCAGGATGGCTACACCTTC	CASRVDRGQDGYTF
TRBD1	TRBV6-5	NA	TRBJ2-3	TGTGCCAGCAGCAAGGACAGGGGGGTCACAGATACGCAGTATTTT	CASSKDRGVTDTQYF
NA	TRBV6-1	NA	TRBJ1-6	TGTGCCAGCAGCCGTGGCAGGGGTTCACCCCTCCACTTT	CASSRGRGSPLHF
TRBD2	TRBV7-2	once	TRBJ2-3	TGTGCCAGCAGCTTAGTAGCGGGGGGGAGCACAGATACGCAGTATTTT	CASSLVAGGSTDTQYF
TRBD1	TRBV6-1	NA	TRBJ2-7	TGTGCCAGCAGCGCGGGACAGGACTACGAGCAGTACTTC	CASSAGQDYEQYF
NA	TRBV29-1	NA	TRBJ2-3	TGCAGCGTTGAACCGCAGCCAAGCGCAGATACGCAGTATTTT	CSVEPQPSADTQYF
TRBD1	TRBV14	once	TRBJ1-2	TGTGCCAGCAGCCAAGACCCCGGACAGGGAGGCGGCTACACCTTC	CASSQDPGQGGGYTF
NA	TRBV5-1	NA	TRBJ2-2	TGCGCCAGCAGCTTACAGGCTTTAGGGACCGGGGAGCTGTTTTTT	CASSLQALGTGELFF
NA	TRBV9	NA	TRBJ1-1	TGTGCCAGCAGCCTTTCGGGGGGCACTGAAGCTTTCTTT	CASSLSGGTEAFF
TRBD2	TRBV6-1	NA	TRBJ2-7	TGTGCCAGCAGGCCGGGGGGTACCTACGAGCAGTACTTC	CASRPGGTYEQYF
TRBD1	TRBV10-3	NA	TRBJ1-1	TGTGCCATCAGTGAGTCTCAGGGGGGGAACACTGAAGCTTTCTTT	CAISESQGGNTEAFF
NA	TRBV6-1	NA	TRBJ1-6	TGTGCCAGCAATCTTATTAATTCACCCCTCCACTTT	CASNLINSPLHF
TRBD1	TRBV5-1	NA	TRBJ2-7	TGCGCCAGCAGCTTGACAGGGGGCTACGACGAGCAGTACTTC	CASSLTGGYDEQYF
NA	TRBV7-2	NA	TRBJ1-3	TGTGCCAGCAGCCAAGACCTCCCCGCATCGTTTGGAAACACCATATATTTT	CASSQDLPASFGNTIYF
NA	TRBV5-4	NA	TRBJ2-3	TGTGCCAGCAGCTTGGGGCAGGGCCGCACAGATACGCAGTATTTT	CASSLGQGRTDTQYF
TRBD1	TRBV11-3	NA	TRBJ2-5	TGTGCCAGCAGCTTAAGGACAGGGGGTTTGGGAGAGACCCAGTACTTC	CASSLRTGGLGETQYF
NA	TRBV30	NA	TRBJ1-1	TGTGCCTGGAGTGAGCGGGGCTTGCGGATCCCTGAAGCTTTCTTT	CAWSERGLRIPEAFF
NA	TRBV7-9	once	TRBJ2-6	TGTGCCAGCAGCGCCGCACAGGGTTCTGGGGCCAACGTCCTGACTTTC	CASSAAQGSGANVLTF
NA	TRBV11-2	NA	TRBJ2-7	TGTGCCAGCAGCTTAGCGGACAGTGTGGACGAGCAGTACTTC	CASSLADSVDEQYF
TRBD2	TRBV6-1	NA	TRBJ2-5	TGTGCCAGCAGTGCCATCTCCGGGACTACCCTGCGGGAGACCCAGTACTTC	CASSAISGTTLRETQYF
NA	TRBV5-6	once	TRBJ1-5	TGTGCCAGCAGCTTGGGGGATCAGCCCCAGCATTTT	CASSLGDQPQHF
TRBD1	TRBV19	NA	TRBJ2-6	TGTGCCAGTAGTGCGGGACAGGGATACTCTGGGGCCAACGTCCTGACTTTC	CASSAGQGYSGANVLTF
NA	TRBV11-2	once	TRBJ2-5	TGTGCCAGCAGCTTAGTTGACGGATCGGGAACCCAGTACTTC	CASSLVDGSGTQYF
NA	TRBV7-3	NA	TRBJ2-7	TGTGCCAGCAGCTCTCAGGCTTACGAGCAGTACTTC	CASSSQAYEQYF
NA	TRBV19	NA	TRBJ1-2	TGTGCCACCGGACCGGGCAATTGGTATGGCTACACCTTC	CATGPGNWYGYTF
NA	TRBV5-6	NA	TRBJ2-6	TGTGCCAGCAGCTTGGCGACCAGACTCTCTGGGGCCAACGTCCTGACTTTC	CASSLATRLSGANVLTF